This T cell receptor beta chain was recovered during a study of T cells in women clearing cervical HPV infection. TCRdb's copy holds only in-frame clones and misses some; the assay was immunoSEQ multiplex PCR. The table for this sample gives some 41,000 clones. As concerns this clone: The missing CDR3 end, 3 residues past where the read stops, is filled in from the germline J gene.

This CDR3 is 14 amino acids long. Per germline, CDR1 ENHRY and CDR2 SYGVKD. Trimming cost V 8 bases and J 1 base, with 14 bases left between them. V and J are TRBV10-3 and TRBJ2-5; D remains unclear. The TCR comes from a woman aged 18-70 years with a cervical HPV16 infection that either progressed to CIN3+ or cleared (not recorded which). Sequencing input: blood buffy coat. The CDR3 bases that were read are TGTGCCATCGATAGTGGCTACAGCCAAGAGACC. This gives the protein CAIDSGYSQET. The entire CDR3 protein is CAIDSGYSQETQYF.